The clone carrying this T cell receptor beta chain was seen ten or more times. Its antigen is not identified. These data come from a study of T cells after yellow fever vaccination. Overall study context: The fractions with low cell numbers were processed using SMART-Seq v4 Ultra Low Input. General study points: Just a small share of clonotypes turned up in the CD4 compartment as well as the CD8 compartment.

Trimming took off 4 bases at V and 4 bases at J, with 20 bases between the two ends. Germline CDR1 and CDR2: DFQATT and SNEGSKA (reference sequence). The CDR3 sequence is 15 residues long. In making TCR cDNA, 5'RACE template switching added a universal primer site and UMIs to it. TCRdb reanalysed the 5' RACE reads using MiXCR and keeps one entry per CDR3 protein. Here the sample spans some 300,000 distinct CDR3 sequences, around 11% being singletons. The sample here was CD4+ T cells sorted from PBMCs, taken 45 days after the yellow fever booster vaccination. The clonotype was recovered from a man aged 18 to 35 who received the YFV17D yellow fever vaccine. The V call is TRBV20-1, the J call TRBJ2-7; D might be TRBD1 (6 bases). The CDR3 region is CSATAGTSNHYEQYV. CDR3 DNA sequence: TGCAGTGCTACCGCCGGGACATCGAACCATTACGAGCAGTACGTC.